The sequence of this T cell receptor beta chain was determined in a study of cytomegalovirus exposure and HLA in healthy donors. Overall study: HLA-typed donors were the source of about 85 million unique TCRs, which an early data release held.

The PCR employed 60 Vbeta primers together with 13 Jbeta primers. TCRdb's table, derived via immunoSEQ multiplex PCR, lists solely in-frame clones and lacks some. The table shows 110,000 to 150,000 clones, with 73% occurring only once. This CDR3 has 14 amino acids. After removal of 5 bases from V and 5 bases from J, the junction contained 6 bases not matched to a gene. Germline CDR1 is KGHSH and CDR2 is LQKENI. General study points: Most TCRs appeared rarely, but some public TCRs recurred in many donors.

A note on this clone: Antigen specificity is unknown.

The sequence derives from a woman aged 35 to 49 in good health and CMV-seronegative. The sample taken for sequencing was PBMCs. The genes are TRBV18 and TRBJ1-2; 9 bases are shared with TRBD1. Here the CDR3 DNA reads TGTGCCAGCTCAATCCGGGACAGGGCTTATGGCTACACCTTC. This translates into CASSIRDRAYGYTF. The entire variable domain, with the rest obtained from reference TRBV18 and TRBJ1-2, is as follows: NAGVMQNPRHLVRRRGQEARLRCSPMKGHSHVYWYRQLPEEGLKFMVYLQKENIIDESGMPKERFSAEFPKEGPSILRIQQVVRGDSAAYFCASSIRDRAYGYTFGSGTRLTVV.